The TCR beta chain under discussion was sequenced for a study of cytomegalovirus exposure and HLA in healthy donors. Study observations and caveats: Earlier analysis looked at TCR beta V segments, and most were productive about 90% or about 30% of the time. In a later analysis, parvovirus B19, influenza, CMV and Epstein-Barr virus appeared linked to several top co-occurrence clusters. Cytomegalovirus status, reportedly, was diagnosed with high specificity and sensitivity by the classifier.

The V gene's germline CDR1 is LNHDA and CDR2 SQIVND (reference sequence). With 8 bases removed from V and 0 bases from J, the gap between germline ends came to 11 bases. The CDR3 has 14 amino acids. As for this clone: Antigen unknown.

Primers for the PCR totalled 60 Vbeta and 13 Jbeta. Clones were sequenced by immunoSEQ multiplex PCR, and TCRdb holds only the in-frame ones, with some missing. This table holds 150,000 to 250,000 clones. The source is a boy younger than 18 in good health and CMV-seronegative. V usage is TRBV19 and J usage is TRBJ2-1, with D unclear. Sequencing was carried out using PBMCs. The DNA of the CDR3 is TGTGCCAGTGGATTACAGAGCTCCTACAATGAGCAGTTCTTC. Translating it yields CASGLQSSYNEQFF.